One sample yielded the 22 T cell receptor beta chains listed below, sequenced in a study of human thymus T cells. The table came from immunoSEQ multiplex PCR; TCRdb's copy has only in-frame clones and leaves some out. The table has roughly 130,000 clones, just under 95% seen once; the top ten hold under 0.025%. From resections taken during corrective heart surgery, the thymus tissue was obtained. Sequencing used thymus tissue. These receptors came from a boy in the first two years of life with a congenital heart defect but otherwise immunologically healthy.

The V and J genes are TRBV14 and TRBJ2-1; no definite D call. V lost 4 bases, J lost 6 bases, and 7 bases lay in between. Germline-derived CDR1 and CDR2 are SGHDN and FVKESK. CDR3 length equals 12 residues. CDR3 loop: CASSLWSNEQFF. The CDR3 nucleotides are TGTGCCAGCAGCCTTTGGTCCAATGAGCAGTTCTTC. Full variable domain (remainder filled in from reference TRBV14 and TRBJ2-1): EAGVTQFPSHSVIEKGQTVTLRCDPISGHDNLYWYRRVMGKEIKFLLHFVKESKQDESGMPNNRFLAERTGGTYSTLKVQPAELEDSGVYFCASSLWSNEQFFGPGTRLTVL.

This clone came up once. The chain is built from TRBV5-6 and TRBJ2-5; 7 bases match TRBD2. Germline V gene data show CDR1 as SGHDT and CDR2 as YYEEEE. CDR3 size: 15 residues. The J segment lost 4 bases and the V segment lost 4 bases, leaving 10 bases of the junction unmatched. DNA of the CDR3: TGTGCCAGCAGCGGGGGGAGGGTGAAACGAGAGACCCAGTACTTC. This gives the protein CASSGGRVKRETQYF.

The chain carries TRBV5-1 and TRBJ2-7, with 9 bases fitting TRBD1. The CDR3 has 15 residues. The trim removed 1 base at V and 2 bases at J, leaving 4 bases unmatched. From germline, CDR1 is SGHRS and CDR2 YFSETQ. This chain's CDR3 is CASSLWGQGTYEQYF. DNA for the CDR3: TGCGCCAGCAGCTTGTGGGGACAGGGAACCTACGAGCAGTACTTC.

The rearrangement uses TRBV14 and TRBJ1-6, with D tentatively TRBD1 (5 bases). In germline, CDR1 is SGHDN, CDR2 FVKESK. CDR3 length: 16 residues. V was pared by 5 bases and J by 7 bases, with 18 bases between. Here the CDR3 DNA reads TGTGCCAGCAGCACCAGACAGATGGGGGAAAATTCACCCCTCCACTTT. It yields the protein CASSTRQMGENSPLHF. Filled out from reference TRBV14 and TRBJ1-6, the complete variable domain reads EAGVTQFPSHSVIEKGQTVTLRCDPISGHDNLYWYRRVMGKEIKFLLHFVKESKQDESGMPNNRFLAERTGGTYSTLKVQPAELEDSGVYFCASSTRQMGENSPLHFGNGTRLTVT.

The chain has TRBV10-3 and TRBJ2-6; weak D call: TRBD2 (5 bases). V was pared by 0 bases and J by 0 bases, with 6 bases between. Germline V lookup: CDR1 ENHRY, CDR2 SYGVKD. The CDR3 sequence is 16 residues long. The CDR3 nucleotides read TGTGCCATCAGTGAGTCGGGGAGCTCTGGGGCCAACGTCCTGACTTTC. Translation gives CAISESGSSGANVLTF.

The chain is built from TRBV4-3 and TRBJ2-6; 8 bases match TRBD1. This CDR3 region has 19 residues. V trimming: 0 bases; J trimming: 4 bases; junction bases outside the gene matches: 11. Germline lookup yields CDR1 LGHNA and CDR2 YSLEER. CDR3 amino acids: CASSQDGRTGIAGANVLTF. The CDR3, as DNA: TGCGCCAGCAGCCAAGATGGCCGGACAGGGATCGCAGGGGCCAACGTCCTGACTTTC.

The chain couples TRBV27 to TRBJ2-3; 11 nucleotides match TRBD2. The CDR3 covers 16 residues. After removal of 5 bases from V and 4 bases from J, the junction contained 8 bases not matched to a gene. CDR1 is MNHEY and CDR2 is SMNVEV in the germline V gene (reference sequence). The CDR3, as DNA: TGTGCCAGCAGTCCAAGTAGCGGGGGGGATTCAGATACGCAGTATTTT. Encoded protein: CASSPSSGGDSDTQYF.

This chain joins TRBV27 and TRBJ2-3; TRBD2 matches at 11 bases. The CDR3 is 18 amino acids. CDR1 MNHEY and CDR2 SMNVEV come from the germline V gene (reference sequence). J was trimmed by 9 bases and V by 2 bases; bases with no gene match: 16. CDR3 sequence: CASSLVWDGLAGLPTQYF. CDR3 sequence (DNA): TGTGCCAGCAGTTTAGTCTGGGACGGACTAGCGGGCCTTCCCACGCAGTATTTT.

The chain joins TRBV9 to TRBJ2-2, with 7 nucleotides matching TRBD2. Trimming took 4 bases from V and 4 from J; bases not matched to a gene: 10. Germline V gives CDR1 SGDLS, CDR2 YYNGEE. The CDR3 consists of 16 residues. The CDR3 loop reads CASSLFRDYSTGELFF. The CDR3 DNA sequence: TGTGCCAGCAGCCTATTCCGGGACTACTCCACCGGGGAGCTGTTTTTT.

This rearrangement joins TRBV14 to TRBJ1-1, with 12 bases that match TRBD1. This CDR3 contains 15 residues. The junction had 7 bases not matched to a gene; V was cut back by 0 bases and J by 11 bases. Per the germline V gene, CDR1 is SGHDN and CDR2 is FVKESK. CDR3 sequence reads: CASSQERDRGLRAFF. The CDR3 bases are TGTGCCAGCAGCCAAGAAAGGGACAGGGGGCTTCGGGCTTTCTTT. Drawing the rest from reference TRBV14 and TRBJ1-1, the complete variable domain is EAGVTQFPSHSVIEKGQTVTLRCDPISGHDNLYWYRRVMGKEIKFLLHFVKESKQDESGMPNNRFLAERTGGTYSTLKVQPAELEDSGVYFCASSQERDRGLRAFFGQGTRLTVV.

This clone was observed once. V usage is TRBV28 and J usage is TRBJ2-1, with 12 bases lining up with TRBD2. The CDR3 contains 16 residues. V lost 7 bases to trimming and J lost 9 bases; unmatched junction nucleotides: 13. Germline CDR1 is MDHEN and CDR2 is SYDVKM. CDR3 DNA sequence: TGTGCCAGCATCCCCCCCCTAGCGGGGGGGCCGGCTGAGCAGTTCTTC. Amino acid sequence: CASIPPLAGGPAEQFF.

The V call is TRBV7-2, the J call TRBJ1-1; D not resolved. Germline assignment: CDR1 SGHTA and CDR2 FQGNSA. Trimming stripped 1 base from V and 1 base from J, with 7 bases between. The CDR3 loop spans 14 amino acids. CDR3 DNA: TGTGCCAGCAGCTTAGGGGCAGGGAACACTGAAGCTTTCTTT. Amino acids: CASSLGAGNTEAFF.

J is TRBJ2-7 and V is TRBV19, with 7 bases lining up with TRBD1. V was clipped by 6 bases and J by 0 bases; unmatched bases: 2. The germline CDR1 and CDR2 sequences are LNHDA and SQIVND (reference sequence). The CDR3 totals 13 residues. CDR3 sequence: CASRRTGSYEQYF. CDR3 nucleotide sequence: TGTGCCAGTAGGCGGACAGGCTCCTACGAGCAGTACTTC.

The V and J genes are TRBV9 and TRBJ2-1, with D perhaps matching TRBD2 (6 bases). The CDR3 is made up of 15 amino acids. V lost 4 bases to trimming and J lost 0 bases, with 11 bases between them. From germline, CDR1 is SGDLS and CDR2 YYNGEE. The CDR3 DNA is TGTGCCAGCAGCTGGGCGGGAAGCTCCTACAATGAGCAGTTCTTC. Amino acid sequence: CASSWAGSSYNEQFF. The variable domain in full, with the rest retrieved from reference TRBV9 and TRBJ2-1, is DSGVTQTPKHLITATGQRVTLRCSPRSGDLSVYWYQQSLDQGLQFLIQYYNGEERAKGNILERFSAQQFPDLHSELNLSSLELGDSALYFCASSWAGSSYNEQFFGPGTRLTVL.

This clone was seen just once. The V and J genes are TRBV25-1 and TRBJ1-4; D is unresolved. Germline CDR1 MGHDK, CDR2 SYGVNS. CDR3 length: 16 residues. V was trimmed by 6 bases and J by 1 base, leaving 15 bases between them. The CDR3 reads CASSPGTLVTNEKLFF. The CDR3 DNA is TGTGCCAGCAGCCCCGGAACCCTTGTAACTAATGAAAAACTGTTTTTT.

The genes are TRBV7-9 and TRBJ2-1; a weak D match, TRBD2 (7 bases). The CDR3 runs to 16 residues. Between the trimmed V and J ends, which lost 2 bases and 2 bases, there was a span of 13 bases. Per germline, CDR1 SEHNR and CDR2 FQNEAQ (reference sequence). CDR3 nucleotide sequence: TGTGCCAGCAGCTTAAGGGGGGGGGCCCCCTACAATGAGCAGTTCTTC. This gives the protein CASSLRGGAPYNEQFF. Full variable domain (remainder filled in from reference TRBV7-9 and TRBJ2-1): DTGVSQNPRHKITKRGQNVTFRCDPISEHNRLYWYRQTLGQGPEFLTYFQNEAQLEKSRLLSDRFSAERPKGSFSTLEIQRTEQGDSAMYLCASSLRGGAPYNEQFFGPGTRLTVL.

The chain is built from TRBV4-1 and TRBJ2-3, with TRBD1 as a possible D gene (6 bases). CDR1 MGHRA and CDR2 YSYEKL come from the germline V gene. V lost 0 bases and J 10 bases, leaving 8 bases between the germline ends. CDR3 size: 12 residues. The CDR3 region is CASSQDRTAQYF. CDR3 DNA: TGCGCCAGCAGCCAAGATCGGACAGCGCAGTATTTT.

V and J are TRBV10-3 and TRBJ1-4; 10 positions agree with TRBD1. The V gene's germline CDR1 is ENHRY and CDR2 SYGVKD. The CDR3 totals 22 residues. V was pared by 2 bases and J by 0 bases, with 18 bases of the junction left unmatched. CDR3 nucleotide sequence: TGTGCCATCAGTGAGAAGATTTCCCCCCGGGACAGGGGAAGAACAACTAATGAAAAACTGTTTTTT. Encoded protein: CAISEKISPRDRGRTTNEKLFF.

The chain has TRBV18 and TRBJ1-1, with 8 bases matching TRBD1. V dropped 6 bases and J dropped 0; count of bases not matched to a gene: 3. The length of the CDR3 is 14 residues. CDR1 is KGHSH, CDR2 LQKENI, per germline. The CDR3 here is CASSLGQVNTEAFF. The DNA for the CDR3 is TGTGCCAGCTCCTTGGGACAGGTGAACACTGAAGCTTTCTTT.

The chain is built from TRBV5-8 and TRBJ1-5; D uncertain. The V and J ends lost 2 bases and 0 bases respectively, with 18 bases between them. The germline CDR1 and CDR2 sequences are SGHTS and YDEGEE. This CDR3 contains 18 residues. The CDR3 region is CASSLPFLTTVSNQPQHF. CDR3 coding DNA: TGTGCCAGCAGCTTACCCTTCCTAACTACAGTTAGCAATCAGCCCCAGCATTTT.

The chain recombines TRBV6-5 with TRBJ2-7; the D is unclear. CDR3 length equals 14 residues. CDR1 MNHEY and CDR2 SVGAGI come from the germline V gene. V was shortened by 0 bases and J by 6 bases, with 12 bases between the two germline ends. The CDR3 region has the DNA TGTGCCAGCAGTTACTCGAGCTCGCGCGGCGAGCAGTACTTC. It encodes CASSYSSSRGEQYF.

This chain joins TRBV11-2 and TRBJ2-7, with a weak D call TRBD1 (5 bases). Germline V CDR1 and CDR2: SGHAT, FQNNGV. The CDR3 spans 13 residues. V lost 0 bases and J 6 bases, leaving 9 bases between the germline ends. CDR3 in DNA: TGTGCCAGCAGCTTAGACAGGGTCCGCGAGCAGTACTTC. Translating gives CASSLDRVREQYF.